This TCR beta chain was sequenced during a study of cytomegalovirus exposure and HLA in healthy donors. Study results and caveats: A later analysis, which compared TCR beta chains of equal frequency, found the HLA-associated ones more clonally expanded. Trimming of TCR beta V- and J-genes showed a link, identified in a later analysis, to a missense DCLRE1C variant. CMV serostatus was the only recorded immune exposure for donors. The study labeled 164 TCR beta chains cytomegalovirus-associated.

Germline-derived CDR1 and CDR2 are SGDLS and YYNGEE. There are 16 residues in the CDR3. Trimming shortened V by 0 bases and J by 5 bases, and 17 bases separated the two germline ends. Primers for the PCR totalled 60 Vbeta and 13 Jbeta. Profiled with immunoSEQ multiplex PCR; TCRdb holds only in-frame clones, not every one. The table shows 150,000 to 200,000 clones, with 78% occurring only once. Concerning this clone itself: Its antigen is unknown.

Sequenced sample: PBMCs. The receptor was derived from a woman in her twenties or thirties in good health and CMV-seropositive. The rearrangement joins TRBV9 to TRBJ2-5, with D possibly TRBD1 on 6 matching bases. The CDR3: CASSVALSGAGETQYF. Here the CDR3 DNA reads TGTGCCAGCAGCGTAGCCCTTTCAGGGGCAGGGGAGACCCAGTACTTC. The full variable domain, rest sourced from reference TRBV9 and TRBJ2-5, is DSGVTQTPKHLITATGQRVTLRCSPRSGDLSVYWYQQSLDQGLQFLIQYYNGEERAKGNILERFSAQQFPDLHSELNLSSLELGDSALYFCASSVALSGAGETQYFGPGTRLLVL.